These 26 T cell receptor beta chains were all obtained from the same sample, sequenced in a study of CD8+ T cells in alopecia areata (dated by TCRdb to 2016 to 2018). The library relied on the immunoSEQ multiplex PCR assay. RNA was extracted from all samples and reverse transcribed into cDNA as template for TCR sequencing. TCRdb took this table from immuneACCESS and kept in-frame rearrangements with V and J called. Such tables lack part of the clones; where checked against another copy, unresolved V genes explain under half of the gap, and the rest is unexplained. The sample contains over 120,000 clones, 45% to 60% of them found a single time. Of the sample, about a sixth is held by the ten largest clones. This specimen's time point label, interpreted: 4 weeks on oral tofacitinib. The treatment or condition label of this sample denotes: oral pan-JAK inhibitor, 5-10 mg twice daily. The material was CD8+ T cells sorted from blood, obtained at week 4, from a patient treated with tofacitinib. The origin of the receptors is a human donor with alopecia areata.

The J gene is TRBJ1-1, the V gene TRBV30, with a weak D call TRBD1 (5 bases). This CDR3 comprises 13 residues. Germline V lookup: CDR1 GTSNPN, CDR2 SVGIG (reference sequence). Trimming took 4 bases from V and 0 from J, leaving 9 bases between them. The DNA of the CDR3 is TGTGCCTGGAAGGAGGGGCTGAACACTGAAGCTTTCTTT. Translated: CAWKEGLNTEAFF. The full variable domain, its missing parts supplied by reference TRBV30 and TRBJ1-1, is SQTIHQWPATLVQPVGSPLSLECTVEGTSNPNLYWYRQAAGRGLQLLFYSVGIGQISSEVPQNLSASRPQDRQFILSSKKLLLSDSGFYLCAWKEGLNTEAFFGQGTRLTVV.

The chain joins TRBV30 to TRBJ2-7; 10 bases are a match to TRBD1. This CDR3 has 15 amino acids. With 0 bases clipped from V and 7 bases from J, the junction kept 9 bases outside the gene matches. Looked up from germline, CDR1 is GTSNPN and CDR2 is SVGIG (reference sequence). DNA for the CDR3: TGTGCCTGGAGTGTACCCCGGGACAGGGGAGTTGAGCAGTACTTC. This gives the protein CAWSVPRDRGVEQYF.

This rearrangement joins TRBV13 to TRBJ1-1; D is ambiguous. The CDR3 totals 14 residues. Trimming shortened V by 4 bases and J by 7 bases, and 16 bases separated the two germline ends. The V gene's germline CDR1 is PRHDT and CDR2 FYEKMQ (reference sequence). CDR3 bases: TGTGCCAGCAGCTGGTTTATGGGTGGAAGTGAAGCTTTCTTT. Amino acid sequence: CASSWFMGGSEAFF.

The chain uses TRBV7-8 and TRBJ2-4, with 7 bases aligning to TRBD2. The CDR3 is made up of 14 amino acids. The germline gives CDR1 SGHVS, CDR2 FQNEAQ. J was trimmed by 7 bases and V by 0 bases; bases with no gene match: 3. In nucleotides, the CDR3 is TGTGCCAGCAGCTTAGCTGGGGGAGGGAACATTCAGTACTTC. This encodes CASSLAGGGNIQYF.

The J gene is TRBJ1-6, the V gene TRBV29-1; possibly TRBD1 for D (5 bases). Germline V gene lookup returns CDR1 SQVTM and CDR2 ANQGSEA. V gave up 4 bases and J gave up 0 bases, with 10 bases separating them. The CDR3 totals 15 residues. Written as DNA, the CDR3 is TGCAGCGTTGGGCAGGGTAGCTCCTATAATTCACCCCTCCACTTT. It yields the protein CSVGQGSSYNSPLHF.

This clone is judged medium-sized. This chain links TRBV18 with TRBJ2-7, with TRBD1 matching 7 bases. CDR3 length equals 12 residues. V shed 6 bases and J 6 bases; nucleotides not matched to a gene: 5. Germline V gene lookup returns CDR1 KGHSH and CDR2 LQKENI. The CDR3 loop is CASSPGTVEQYF. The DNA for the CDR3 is TGTGCCAGCTCTCCAGGGACAGTCGAGCAGTACTTC.

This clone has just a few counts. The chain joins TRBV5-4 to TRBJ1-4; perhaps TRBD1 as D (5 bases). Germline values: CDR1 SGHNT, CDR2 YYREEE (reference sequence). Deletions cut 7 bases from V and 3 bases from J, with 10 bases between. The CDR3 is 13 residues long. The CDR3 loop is CASRKGPNEKLFF. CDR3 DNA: TGTGCCAGCCGCAAGGGGCCTAATGAAAAACTGTTTTTT.

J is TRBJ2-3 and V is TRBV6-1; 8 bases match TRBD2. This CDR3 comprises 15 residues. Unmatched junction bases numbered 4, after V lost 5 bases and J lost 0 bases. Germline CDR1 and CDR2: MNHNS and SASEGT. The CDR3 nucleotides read TGTGCCAGCAGTAGACTAGCGACTAGCACAGATACGCAGTATTTT. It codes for CASSRLATSTDTQYF.

The CDR3 is CASRGGQGVPLHF. The CDR3 DNA sequence: TGTGCCAGCAGGGGGGGACAGGGTGTCCCCCTCCACTTT. The chain recombines TRBV27 with TRBJ1-6; 9 bases line up with TRBD1. V shed 6 bases, J shed 13 bases, and the junction held 7 bases outside the gene matches. This CDR3 has 13 residues. Germline V gene sequence: CDR1 MNHEY, CDR2 SMNVEV (reference sequence).

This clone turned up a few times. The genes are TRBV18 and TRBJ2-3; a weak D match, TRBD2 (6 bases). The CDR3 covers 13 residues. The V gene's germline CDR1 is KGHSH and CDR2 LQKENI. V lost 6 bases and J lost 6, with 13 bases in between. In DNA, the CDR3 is TGTGCCAGCTCCGTAGCGGCTGAGGATACGCAGTATTTT. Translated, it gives CASSVAAEDTQYF.

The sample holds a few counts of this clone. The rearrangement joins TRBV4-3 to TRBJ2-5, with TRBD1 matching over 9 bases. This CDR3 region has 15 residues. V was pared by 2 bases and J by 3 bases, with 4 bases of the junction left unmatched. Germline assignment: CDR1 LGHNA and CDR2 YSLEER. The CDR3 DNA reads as TGCGCCAGCAGCCAAATATGGACAGGGGAAGAGACCCAGTACTTC. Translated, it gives CASSQIWTGEETQYF.

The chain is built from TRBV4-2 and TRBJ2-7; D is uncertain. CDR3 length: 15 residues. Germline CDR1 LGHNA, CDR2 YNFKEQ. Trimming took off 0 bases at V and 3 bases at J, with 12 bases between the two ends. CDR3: CASSQDPASNYEQYF. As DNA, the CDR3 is TGTGCCAGCAGCCAAGATCCCGCCAGCAACTACGAGCAGTACTTC.

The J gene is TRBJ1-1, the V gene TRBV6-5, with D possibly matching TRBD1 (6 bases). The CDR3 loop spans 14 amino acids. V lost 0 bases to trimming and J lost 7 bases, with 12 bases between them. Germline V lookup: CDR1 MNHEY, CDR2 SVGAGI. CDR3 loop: CASSYSWDTSEAFF. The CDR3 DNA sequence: TGTGCCAGCAGTTACTCCTGGGACACGAGTGAAGCTTTCTTT.

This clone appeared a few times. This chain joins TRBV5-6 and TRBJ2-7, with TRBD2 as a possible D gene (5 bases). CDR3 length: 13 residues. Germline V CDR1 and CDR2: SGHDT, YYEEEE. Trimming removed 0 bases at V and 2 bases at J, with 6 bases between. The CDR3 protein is CASSLEGAYEQYF. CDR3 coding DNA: TGTGCCAGCAGCTTGGAGGGAGCCTACGAGCAGTACTTC.

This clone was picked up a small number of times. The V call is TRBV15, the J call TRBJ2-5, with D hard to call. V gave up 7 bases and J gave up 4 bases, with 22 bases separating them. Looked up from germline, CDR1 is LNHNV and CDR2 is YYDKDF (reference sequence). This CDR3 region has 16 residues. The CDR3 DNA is TGTGCCACCACCACATCATGGGAAGGGTCCTTAGAGACCCAGTACTTC. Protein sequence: CATTTSWEGSLETQYF.

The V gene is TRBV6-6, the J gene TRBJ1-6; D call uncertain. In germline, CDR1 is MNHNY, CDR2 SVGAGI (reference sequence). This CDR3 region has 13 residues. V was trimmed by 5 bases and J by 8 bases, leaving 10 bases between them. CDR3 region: CASSPDPDSPLHF. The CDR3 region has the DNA TGTGCCAGCAGTCCAGACCCGGATTCACCCCTCCACTTT.

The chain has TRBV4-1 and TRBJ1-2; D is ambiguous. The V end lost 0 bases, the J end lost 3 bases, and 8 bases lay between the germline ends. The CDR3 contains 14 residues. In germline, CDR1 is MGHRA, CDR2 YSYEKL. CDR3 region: CASSQDSTDYGYTF. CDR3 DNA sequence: TGCGCCAGCAGCCAAGATAGTACGGACTATGGCTACACCTTC.

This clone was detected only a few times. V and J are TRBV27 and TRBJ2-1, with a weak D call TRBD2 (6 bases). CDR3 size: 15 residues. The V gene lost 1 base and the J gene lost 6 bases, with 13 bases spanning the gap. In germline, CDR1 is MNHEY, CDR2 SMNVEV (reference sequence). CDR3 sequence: CASSLFPVGGNEQFF. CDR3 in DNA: TGTGCCAGCAGTTTATTTCCCGTGGGAGGCAATGAGCAGTTCTTC.

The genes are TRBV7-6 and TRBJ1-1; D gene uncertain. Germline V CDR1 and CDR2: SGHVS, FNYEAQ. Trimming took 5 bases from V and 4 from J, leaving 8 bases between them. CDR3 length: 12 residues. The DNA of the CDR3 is TGTGCCAGCAGCCCCGAGGGCACTGAAGCTTTCTTT. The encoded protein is CASSPEGTEAFF.

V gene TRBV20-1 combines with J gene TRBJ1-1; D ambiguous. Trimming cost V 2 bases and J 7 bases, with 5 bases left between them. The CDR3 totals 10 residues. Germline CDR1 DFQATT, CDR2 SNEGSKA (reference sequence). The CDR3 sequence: CSARYGEAFF. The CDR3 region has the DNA TGCAGTGCTAGATATGGTGAAGCTTTCTTT.

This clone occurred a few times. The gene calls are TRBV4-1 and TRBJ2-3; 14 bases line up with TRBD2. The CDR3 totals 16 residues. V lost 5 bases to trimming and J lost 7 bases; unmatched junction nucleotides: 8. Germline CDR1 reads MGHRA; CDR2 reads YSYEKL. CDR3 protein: CASSFRLAGGPHTQYF. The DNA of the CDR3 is TGCGCCAGCAGCTTCCGACTAGCGGGGGGGCCTCATACGCAGTATTTT.

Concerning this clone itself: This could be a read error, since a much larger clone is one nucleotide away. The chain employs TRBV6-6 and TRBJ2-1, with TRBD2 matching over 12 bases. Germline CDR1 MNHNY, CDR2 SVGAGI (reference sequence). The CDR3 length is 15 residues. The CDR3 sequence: CASSYSTSGGNKQFF. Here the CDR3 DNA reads TGTGCCAGCAGTTACTCGACTAGCGGGGGCAATAAGCAGTTCTTC.

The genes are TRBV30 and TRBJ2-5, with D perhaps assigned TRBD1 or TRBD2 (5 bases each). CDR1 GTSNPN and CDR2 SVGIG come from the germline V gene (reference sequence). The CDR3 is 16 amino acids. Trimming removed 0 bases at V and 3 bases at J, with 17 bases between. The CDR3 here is CAWSVPGDAEKETQYF. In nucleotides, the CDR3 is TGTGCCTGGAGTGTACCTGGGGACGCCGAAAAAGAGACCCAGTACTTC.

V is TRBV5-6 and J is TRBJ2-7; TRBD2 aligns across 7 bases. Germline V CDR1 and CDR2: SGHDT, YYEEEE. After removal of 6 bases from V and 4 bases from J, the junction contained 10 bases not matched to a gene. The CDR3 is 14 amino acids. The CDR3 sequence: CASTIAGGLYEQYF. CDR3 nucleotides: TGTGCCAGCACCATCGCCGGGGGGTTGTACGAGCAGTACTTC.

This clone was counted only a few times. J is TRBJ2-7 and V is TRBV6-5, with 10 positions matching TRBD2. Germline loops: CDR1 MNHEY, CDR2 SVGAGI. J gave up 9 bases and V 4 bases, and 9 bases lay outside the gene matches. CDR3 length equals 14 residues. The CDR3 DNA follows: TGTGCCAGCAGTTCCCCTAGCGGGGGTATCGGGCAGTACTTC. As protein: CASSSPSGGIGQYF.

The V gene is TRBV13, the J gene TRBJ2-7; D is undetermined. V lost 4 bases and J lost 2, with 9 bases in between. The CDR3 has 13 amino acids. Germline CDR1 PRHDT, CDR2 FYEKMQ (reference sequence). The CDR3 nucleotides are TGTGCCAGCAGCTCCGGCAGCCCCTACGAGCAGTACTTC. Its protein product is CASSSGSPYEQYF.